The 17 T cell receptor beta chains in this list originate from one sample, sequenced in a study of T cell responses to AZD1222 COVID-19 vaccine. The protocol was immunoSEQ multiplex PCR, while the TCRdb copy is restricted to in-frame clones and leaves out a portion. The table shows 100,000 to 150,000 clones, with about nine tenths occurring only once. Sequenced material: peripheral blood, taken on day 0 of AZD1222 vaccination. The source of these receptors is an adult in good health.

CDR3 DNA sequence: TGTGCCAGCAGCTATACTAGGACGGAGACCCAGTACTTC. It yields the protein CASSYTRTETQYF. This rearrangement joins TRBV5-5 to TRBJ2-5, with D perhaps matching TRBD2 (5 bases). Germline V lookup: CDR1 SGHKS, CDR2 YYEKEE (reference sequence). The V end was cut by 3 bases, the J end by 5 bases, with 11 bases between. This CDR3 is built from 13 residues. Using reference TRBV5-5 and TRBJ2-5 for the parts outside the CDR3, the full variable domain is DAGVTQSPTHLIKTRGQQVTLRCSPISGHKSVSWYQQVLGQGPQFIFQYYEKEERGRGNFPDRFSARQFPNYSSELNVNALLLGDSALYLCASSYTRTETQYFGPGTRLLVL.

The chain combines TRBV7-2 with TRBJ2-2; D remains unclear. CDR1 is SGHTA and CDR2 is FQGNSA in the germline V gene. Trimming shortened V by 5 bases and J by 3 bases, and 10 bases separated the two germline ends. The CDR3 sequence is 14 residues long. CDR3 sequence reads: CASSATFHTGELFF. The CDR3, as DNA: TGTGCCAGCAGCGCGACGTTTCACACCGGGGAGCTGTTTTTT.

V gene TRBV5-8 combines with J gene TRBJ1-5, with 7 bases aligning to TRBD1. J was trimmed by 2 bases and V by 2 bases; bases with no gene match: 4. Per germline, CDR1 SGHTS and CDR2 YDEGEE. The CDR3 covers 15 residues. CDR3 residues: CASSLGTAGNQPQHF. CDR3 nucleotide sequence: TGTGCCAGCAGCTTAGGGACAGCGGGCAATCAGCCCCAGCATTTT.

The rearrangement joins TRBV14 to TRBJ2-1; D could derive from TRBD1 or TRBD2 (6 bases each). V dropped 0 bases and J dropped 3 bases, with 30 bases sitting between them. CDR3 length equals 22 residues. Germline V lookup: CDR1 SGHDN, CDR2 FVKESK. The CDR3 coding sequence is TGTGCCAGCAGCCAAGACCAATGGGGACAACAGGGCTGGCGGGGATACTACAATGAGCAGTTCTTC. Translation gives CASSQDQWGQQGWRGYYNEQFF.

This chain uses TRBV9 with TRBJ2-7; D gene uncertain. V lost 0 bases to trimming and J lost 7 bases, with 17 bases between them. Germline CDR1 SGDLS, CDR2 YYNGEE. The CDR3 spans 15 residues. CDR3 in amino acids: CASSVAMMDSMEQYF. The DNA for the CDR3 is TGTGCCAGCAGCGTAGCAATGATGGATTCGATGGAGCAGTACTTC.

The rearrangement joins TRBV4-1 to TRBJ2-1; possible D gene TRBD2, 6 bases. The CDR3 spans 17 residues. Trimming removed 6 bases at V and 0 bases at J, with 18 bases between. Germline loops: CDR1 MGHRA, CDR2 YSYEKL. The DNA for the CDR3 is TGCGCCAGCAGTTTCGGGCCCCCCGGGGGCTCCTACAATGAGCAGTTCTTC. Translated, it gives CASSFGPPGGSYNEQFF.

This sequence joins TRBV4-2 and TRBJ1-1; D is undetermined. V dropped 5 bases and J dropped 8 bases, with 15 bases sitting between them. Germline V CDR1 and CDR2: LGHNA, YNFKEQ. CDR3 length equals 13 residues. CDR3 DNA: TGTGCCAGCAGCAGAAGAGAGGGCCCGGAAGCTTTCTTT. Translation: CASSRREGPEAFF.

The rearrangement links TRBV10-2 to TRBJ1-5; no clear D gene. The germline CDR1 and CDR2 sequences are WSHSY and SAAADI. The CDR3 contains 12 residues. V was shortened by 0 bases and J by 11 bases, with 8 bases between the two germline ends. The CDR3 DNA sequence: TGCGCCAGCAGTGAGTCGAGGGCGGCCCAGCATTTT. It yields the protein CASSESRAAQHF.

This sequence joins TRBV28 and TRBJ1-5; no clear D gene. V was cut by 1 base and J by 6 bases, with 13 bases left in between. The germline gives CDR1 MDHEN, CDR2 SYDVKM. This CDR3 region has 15 residues. In DNA form, the CDR3 reads TGTGCCAGCAGTTTATTCTTAGGGCTGATTCAGCCCCAGCATTTT. The encoded protein is CASSLFLGLIQPQHF.

This chain uses TRBV7-9 with TRBJ1-2; D is possibly TRBD1 (6 bases). Germline V gene sequence: CDR1 SEHNR, CDR2 FQNEAQ (reference sequence). The CDR3 length is 16 residues. The V gene lost 1 base and the J gene lost 3 bases, with 15 bases spanning the gap. The CDR3 loop reads CASSLGESGDYYGYTF. The DNA for the CDR3 is TGTGCCAGCAGCTTAGGAGAGTCAGGGGATTACTATGGCTACACCTTC. The whole variable domain, remainder taken from reference TRBV7-9 and TRBJ1-2, is DTGVSQNPRHKITKRGQNVTFRCDPISEHNRLYWYRQTLGQGPEFLTYFQNEAQLEKSRLLSDRFSAERPKGSFSTLEIQRTEQGDSAMYLCASSLGESGDYYGYTFGSGTRLTVV.

The rearrangement links TRBV6-5 to TRBJ1-6; D perhaps matches TRBD1 (5 bases). The CDR3 contains 16 residues. Germline loops: CDR1 MNHEY, CDR2 SVGAGI. V was pared by 0 bases and J by 9 bases, with 15 bases between. CDR3 nucleotide sequence: TGTGCCAGCAGTTACTCCGATCGGGGAAGGGGTTCACCCCTCCACTTT. Its translation is CASSYSDRGRGSPLHF.

The chain combines TRBV3-1 (or the pseudogene TRBV3-2) with TRBJ2-1, with 12 positions matching TRBD1. This CDR3 comprises 18 residues. V was pared by 4 bases and J by 7 bases, with 14 bases of the junction left unmatched. Germline CDR1 LGHDT, CDR2 YNNKEL (reference sequence). CDR3 residues: CASSPQRGTGGIWNEQFF. Written as DNA, the CDR3 is TGTGCCAGCAGCCCACAGCGGGGGACAGGGGGCATTTGGAATGAGCAGTTCTTC.

This chain uses TRBV28 with TRBJ2-2, with D possibly matching TRBD1 (5 bases). In germline, CDR1 is MDHEN, CDR2 SYDVKM. V was clipped by 4 bases and J by 8 bases, with 8 bases between them. CDR3 size: 12 residues. The CDR3 here is CASSSGYGELFF. In DNA form, the CDR3 reads TGTGCCAGCAGTTCAGGGTATGGGGAGCTGTTTTTT.

This clone occurred once. This chain uses TRBV19 with TRBJ1-5, with a tentative D call TRBD1 (5 bases). V shed 3 bases and J shed 4 bases, with 13 bases lying between them. CDR1 is LNHDA and CDR2 is SQIVND in the germline V gene (reference sequence). The CDR3 has 15 residues. CDR3 DNA sequence: TGTGCCAGTAGTATTCAGGGTAAGGGGAATCAGCCCCAGCATTTT. Encoded protein: CASSIQGKGNQPQHF. Supplemented by reference TRBV19 and TRBJ1-5, the full variable domain reads DGGITQSPKYLFRKEGQNVTLSCEQNLNHDAMYWYRQDPGQGLRLIYYSQIVNDFQKGDIAEGYSVSREKKESFPLTVTSAQKNPTAFYLCASSIQGKGNQPQHFGDGTRLSIL.

The rearrangement uses TRBV4-3 and TRBJ2-2; tentative D call: TRBD1 (6 bases). The V gene's germline CDR1 is LGHNA and CDR2 YSLEER. V was pared by 1 base and J by 1 base, with 10 bases between. The CDR3 has 16 amino acids. The CDR3 sequence: CASSQGQVLNTGELFF. Written as DNA, the CDR3 is TGCGCCAGCAGCCAAGGACAGGTGCTGAACACCGGGGAGCTGTTTTTT.

The chain carries TRBV27 and TRBJ2-3; TRBD2 is a possible D gene (5 bases). Germline lookup yields CDR1 MNHEY and CDR2 SMNVEV (reference sequence). V lost 2 bases, J lost 1 base, and 10 bases lay in between. The CDR3 extends over 15 amino acids. The CDR3 here is CASSLVSGRTDTQYF. In nucleotides, the CDR3 is TGTGCCAGCAGTTTAGTGAGCGGCCGCACAGATACGCAGTATTTT.

This rearrangement joins TRBV6-5 to TRBJ1-5; 10 bases align to TRBD1. There are 16 residues in the CDR3. V shed 0 bases, J shed 5 bases, and the junction held 4 bases outside the gene matches. Germline V CDR1 and CDR2: MNHEY, SVGAGI. The CDR3 sequence is CASSYSRGTGDQPQHF. In DNA, the CDR3 is TGTGCCAGCAGTTACTCGAGGGGGACAGGGGATCAGCCCCAGCATTTT.